One and the same sample provided the 18 T cell receptor beta chains below, sequenced in a study of blood T cell repertoires in COVID-19. Using immunoSEQ multiplex PCR, the repertoire was profiled, and TCRdb retains in-frame clones only, with some absent. Counted here are over 200,000 clones, just under 90% occurring once; the ten biggest clones make up about 1.3%. The sample taken for sequencing was PBMCs or T cells enriched from blood (not recorded which). The receptors were gathered from a man under 40 who had recovered from COVID-19.

The V gene is TRBV30, the J gene TRBJ1-2; 9 bases are shared with TRBD1. Germline trimming cut 3 bases from V and 8 bases from J; bases unmatched to any gene: 7. CDR3 length equals 13 residues. Germline-derived CDR1 and CDR2 are GTSNPN and SVGIG (reference sequence). The CDR3 reads CAWRSGQGNGYTF. The CDR3 nucleotides are TGTGCCTGGAGGAGCGGACAGGGGAACGGCTACACCTTC.

The chain couples TRBV29-1 to TRBJ1-2, with D possibly TRBD1 on 5 matching bases. CDR3 length: 14 residues. The germline V gene encodes CDR1 SQVTM and CDR2 ANQGSEA. V was trimmed by 4 bases and J by 4 bases, leaving 16 bases between them. CDR3 coding DNA: TGCAGCGTTGGTGGGGGGATGAGCTCCTATGGCTACACCTTC. Protein: CSVGGGMSSYGYTF.

The rearrangement links TRBV11-2 to TRBJ2-6; weak D call: TRBD2 (7 bases). Per the germline V gene, CDR1 is SGHAT and CDR2 is FQNNGV. This CDR3 contains 17 residues. V was pared by 7 bases and J by 4 bases, with 20 bases between. DNA of the CDR3: TGTGCCAGCAACTCCCCACGGGGGGCGCGAGGGGCCAACGTCCTGACTTTC. Its translation is CASNSPRGARGANVLTF.

The chain links TRBV3-1 (or the pseudogene TRBV3-2) to TRBJ2-7; maybe TRBD2 (5 bases). From germline, CDR1 is LGHDT and CDR2 YNNKEL (reference sequence). V lost 4 bases and J 7 bases, leaving 8 bases between the germline ends. This CDR3 is built from 11 residues. CDR3 nucleotides: TGTGCCAGCAGCCCTACTAGGGAGCAGTACTTC. It encodes CASSPTREQYF.

The chain carries TRBV7-9 and TRBJ2-7; D might be TRBD1 (6 bases). V lost 0 bases to trimming and J lost 0 bases, with 12 bases between them. The CDR3 has 16 amino acids. Per the germline V gene, CDR1 is SEHNR and CDR2 is FQNEAQ (reference sequence). CDR3 loop: CASSLARGTGSYEQYF. The CDR3, as DNA: TGTGCCAGCAGCTTAGCGAGGGGGACGGGCTCCTACGAGCAGTACTTC.

The gene calls are TRBV7-2 and TRBJ2-2, with D possibly TRBD1 on 5 matching bases. Germline CDR1 SGHTA, CDR2 FQGNSA. This CDR3 comprises 14 residues. V lost 3 bases and J lost 5, with 10 bases in between. The CDR3 spells CASSLSSGTGELFF. The CDR3 region has the DNA TGTGCCAGCAGCTTGAGCTCAGGGACCGGGGAGCTGTTTTTT. Full variable domain (missing parts from reference TRBV7-2 and TRBJ2-2): GAGVSQSPSNKVTEKGKDVELRCDPISGHTALYWYRQSLGQGLEFLIYFQGNSAPDKSGLPSDRFSAERTGGSVSTLTIQRTQQEDSAVYLCASSLSSGTGELFFGEGSRLTVL.

V and J are TRBV11-2 and TRBJ2-3; D ambiguous. Germline V gene sequence: CDR1 SGHAT, CDR2 FQNNGV. Between the trimmed V and J ends, which lost 2 bases and 7 bases, there was a span of 13 bases. The CDR3 consists of 14 residues. The CDR3 DNA is TGTGCCAGCAGCTTACCTAGGATTCCCTATACGCAGTATTTT. Amino acids: CASSLPRIPYTQYF.

The rearrangement links TRBV28 to TRBJ2-7, with TRBD2 matching 9 bases. Germline CDR1 reads MDHEN; CDR2 reads SYDVKM. This CDR3 is 15 amino acids long. Trimming cost V 1 base and J 5 bases; bases outside gene matches: 6. The CDR3 loop reads CASSLSGGRADEQYF. The CDR3, as DNA: TGTGCCAGCAGTTTATCGGGCGGGAGGGCCGACGAGCAGTACTTC.

The chain combines TRBV27 with TRBJ2-1; 10 bases map to TRBD2. The CDR3 has 15 residues. Germline V gives CDR1 MNHEY, CDR2 SMNVEV (reference sequence). J was trimmed by 6 bases and V by 3 bases; bases with no gene match: 5. The CDR3 loop reads CASSFTSGMANEQFF. The CDR3 nucleotides read TGTGCCAGCAGTTTCACTAGCGGGATGGCCAATGAGCAGTTCTTC.

The J gene is TRBJ2-1, the V gene TRBV27; tentatively, D is TRBD2 (7 bases). Germline V gene data show CDR1 as MNHEY and CDR2 as SMNVEV (reference sequence). There are 14 residues in the CDR3. V lost 8 bases and J lost 7, with 18 bases in between. As DNA, the CDR3 is TGTGCCAGCCATCCATGGGAGGGGGAAAATGAGCAGTTCTTC. Translation gives CASHPWEGENEQFF.

The rearrangement links TRBV27 to TRBJ2-3, with 9 bases identical to TRBD2. The CDR3 has 15 residues. The trim removed 6 bases at V and 3 bases at J, leaving 7 bases unmatched. Germline CDR1 is MNHEY and CDR2 is SMNVEV (reference sequence). The CDR3 loop reads CASSQSGRWTDTQYF. The CDR3 DNA reads TGTGCCAGCAGCCAAAGCGGGAGGTGGACAGATACGCAGTATTTT.

The rearrangement links TRBV3-1 (or the pseudogene TRBV3-2) to TRBJ1-5; D unresolved. The CDR3 spans 14 residues. Germline V gene lookup returns CDR1 LGHDT and CDR2 YNNKEL (reference sequence). V was pared by 4 bases and J by 5 bases, with 12 bases between. The CDR3 DNA reads as TGTGCCAGCAGCCCCTTGGCGGGGTATCAGCCCCAGCATTTT. It yields the protein CASSPLAGYQPQHF.

The chain recombines TRBV7-2 with TRBJ1-1, with 9 bases fitting TRBD1. This CDR3 is 14 amino acids long. From germline, CDR1 is SGHTA and CDR2 FQGNSA. With 4 bases clipped from V and 10 bases from J, the junction kept 10 bases outside the gene matches. CDR3 sequence (DNA): TGTGCCAGCAGCTCAAATGGACAGGGGCGTCGAGCTTTCTTT. Amino acids: CASSSNGQGRRAFF.

V and J are TRBV29-1 and TRBJ1-3, with D perhaps TRBD1 (6 bases). The CDR3 is 13 amino acids. Germline V gene sequence: CDR1 SQVTM, CDR2 ANQGSEA. V lost 7 bases and J lost 2, with 12 bases in between. CDR3 loop: CSAYGGAGNTIYF. Here the CDR3 DNA reads TGCAGCGCCTATGGGGGCGCTGGAAACACCATATATTTT.

DNA for the CDR3: TGTGCCAGTAGCGAGGTAGGCAAGCAGTATTTT. This codes for CASSEVGKQYF. V and J are TRBV19 and TRBJ2-3; no clear D. The germline V gene encodes CDR1 LNHDA and CDR2 SQIVND (reference sequence). Trimming shortened V by 6 bases and J by 11 bases, and 12 bases separated the two germline ends. The CDR3 has 11 residues.

This clone was found once. The genes are TRBV27 and TRBJ2-7; 7 bases map to TRBD1. The CDR3 consists of 16 residues. Germline loops: CDR1 MNHEY, CDR2 SMNVEV (reference sequence). With 4 bases clipped from V and 5 bases from J, the junction kept 14 bases outside the gene matches. CDR3 sequence: CASSSSTGEVVHEQYF. The CDR3 DNA sequence: TGTGCCAGCAGTTCATCAACAGGGGAAGTTGTCCACGAGCAGTACTTC.

CDR3 protein: CASSLVALETQYF. The CDR3 bases are TGTGCCAGCAGTTTAGTAGCTCTGGAGACCCAGTACTTC. This chain uses TRBV12-3 or TRBV12-4 with TRBJ2-5; no clear D. This CDR3 is 13 amino acids long. V shed 1 base and J shed 5 bases, with 8 bases lying between them.

The V and J genes are TRBV5-3 and TRBJ2-7, with 8 bases that match TRBD2. TRBV5-3 is given ORF status, its function remaining uncertain. The ends lost 5 bases at V and 0 bases at J; junction bases unmatched: 13. The CDR3 length is 17 residues. In DNA form, the CDR3 reads TGTGCCAGAAGTAACTCTGGCACTAGCGGAAGCTCCTACGAGCAGTACTTC. It translates to CARSNSGTSGSSYEQYF.